One T cell receptor (beta chain) is described in this entry. Its antigen is unknown. Vbeta (60) and Jbeta (13) primers were used in the PCR. The table came from immunoSEQ multiplex PCR; TCRdb's copy has only in-frame clones and leaves some out. The sample contains about 98,000 clones, approximately 78% of which appear only once. This specimen belongs to a study of cytomegalovirus exposure and HLA in healthy donors. Study results and caveats: Earlier findings revealed that most TCR beta V segments proved productive either about 90% or about 30% of the time. In a later analysis, V- and J-gene trimming of beta chains associated with a DCLRE1C missense variant, replicated independently.

Trimming removed 1 base from V and 8 bases from J; junction bases left unmatched: 18. The CDR3 is made up of 18 amino acids. The V gene's germline CDR1 is MGHRA and CDR2 YSYEKL. The clonotype originates from a middle-aged man in good health and CMV-seronegative. This chain joins TRBV4-1 and TRBJ1-2; 8 nucleotides align to TRBD1. Material: PBMCs. CDR3 nucleotides: TGCGCCAGCAGCCAAGTTAGGGTCGTGGGCAGGGGGCCCCAGGGCTACACCTTC. Translated, it gives CASSQVRVVGRGPQGYTF.